A selection of T cell receptor beta chains follows, all from one sample in a study of identical twins. TCRdb re-derived calls from the 5' RACE reads in MiXCR, one entry per CDR3 protein. The sample records hundreds of thousands of distinct CDR3 sequences, 12% being singletons. A further study also used this sample, focusing on yellow fever vaccine responses in identical twins.

Sequencing input: PBMCs. The receptors stem from a woman between 18 and 30 years old in good health. Both conserved end residues are part of each CDR3. A D gene is named only where the DNA matches it firmly. Size values are once, few and many counts, or a class for expanded clones, and some rows have none.

TRBV7-8	-	TRBJ1-1	-	CASSLYRANTEAFF	TGTGCCAGCAGCTTATACAGGGCGAACACTGAAGCTTTCTTT
TRBV27	-	TRBJ2-1	TRBD2	CASSLAPRSGGYNEQFF	TGTGCCAGCAGTTTGGCCCCGAGATCGGGGGGATACAATGAGCAGTTCTTC
TRBV4-1	many	TRBJ1-4	TRBD1	CASSQDSGQNEKLFF	TGCGCCAGCAGCCAAGACTCGGGACAGAACGAAAAACTGTTTTTT
TRBV20-1	-	TRBJ2-1	TRBD1	CSARDLGQGNNEQFF	TGCAGTGCTAGAGATTTAGGACAGGGGAACAATGAGCAGTTCTTC
TRBV10-3	few	TRBJ2-3	TRBD2	CAISGGRADTQYF	TGTGCCATCTCGGGGGGGAGGGCAGATACGCAGTATTTT
TRBV29-1	many	TRBJ2-1	TRBD1	CSVGAGGRNEQFF	TGCAGCGTTGGGGCAGGGGGCAGGAATGAGCAGTTCTTC
TRBV10-3	few	TRBJ2-2	TRBD1	CAISEGTRPGLLGQITGELFF	TGTGCCATCAGTGAGGGAACCAGGCCGGGTCTTTTGGGACAGATCACCGGGGAGCTGTTTTTT
TRBV3-1	-	TRBJ2-2	-	CASSKVYKNDGELFF	TGTGCCAGCAGCAAAGTCTATAAGAATGACGGGGAGCTGTTTTTT
TRBV7-9	many	TRBJ2-3	-	CASAVTDTQYF	TGTGCCAGCGCCGTCACAGATACGCAGTATTTT
TRBV7-8	-	TRBJ2-1	-	CASRDRTADNEQFF	TGTGCCAGCAGGGATCGGACAGCCGACAATGAGCAGTTCTTC
TRBV7-3	-	TRBJ2-1	TRBD2	CASSPSGLAGEGIF	TGTGCCAGCAGCCCCTCGGGACTAGCGGGCGAAGGAATCTTC
TRBV28	-	TRBJ1-3	-	CASSPWTYLTIYF	TGTGCCAGCAGTCCCTGGACATATCTCACCATATATTTT
TRBV20-1	-	TRBJ1-5	TRBD1	CSASGQGEQPRHF	TGCAGTGCTAGCGGACAGGGAGAACAGCCCCGGCATTTT
TRBV5-6	few	TRBJ2-7	-	CASSSDPNSYEQYF	TGTGCCAGCAGTTCGGACCCCAACTCCTACGAGCAGTACTTC
TRBV6-2/TRBV6-3	-	TRBJ1-6	-	CASNPTETGSPLHF	TGTGCCAGCAACCCGACAGAGACGGGTTCACCCCTCCACTTT
TRBV7-6	few	TRBJ2-6	-	CASSLGAVLNDLTF	TGTGCCAGCAGCTTGGGGGCAGTCTTAAACGATTTGACTTTC
TRBV15	few	TRBJ2-5	-	CATSTVTGTRETQYF	TGTGCCACCAGCACAGTTACAGGGACCCGAGAGACCCAGTACTTC
TRBV11-2	-	TRBJ2-7	-	CASSPRGGLDEQYF	TGTGCCAGCAGCCCTCGGGGAGGACTGGACGAGCAGTACTTC
TRBV28	-	TRBJ2-7	-	CASSSFLYEQYF	TGTGCCAGCAGTTCGTTTCTTTACGAGCAGTACTTC
TRBV12-3/TRBV12-4	-	TRBJ2-3	-	CASSLSQEGPDTQYF	TGTGCCAGCAGTTTAAGTCAGGAGGGGCCAGATACGCAGTATTTT
TRBV4-2	-	TRBJ1-2	-	CASSQEGLRPADGYTF	TGTGCCAGCAGCCAAGAAGGGTTACGCCCCGCGGATGGCTACACCTTC
TRBV27	-	TRBJ2-2	TRBD2	CASSPAPLAGGSGELFF	TGTGCCAGCAGTCCCGCGCCTCTAGCGGGAGGTTCGGGGGAGCTGTTTTTT
TRBV14	-	TRBJ2-7	-	CASSQERYEQYF	TGTGCCAGCAGCCAAGAACGGTACGAGCAGTACTTC
TRBV29-1	many	TRBJ2-3	TRBD2	CSVETSGSTDTQYF	TGCAGCGTTGAAACTAGCGGTAGCACAGATACGCAGTATTTT
TRBV5-1	-	TRBJ2-2	-	CASSGGGKTGTGELFF	TGCGCCAGCAGCGGTGGGGGCAAAACTGGCACCGGGGAGCTGTTTTTT
TRBV6-1	many	TRBJ2-7	TRBD2	CASRRNRQWEGSYEQYF	TGTGCCAGCAGACGCAATCGACAGTGGGAGGGCTCCTACGAGCAGTACTTC
TRBV27	-	TRBJ1-2	-	CASSLSPDYGYTF	TGTGCCAGCAGTTTATCCCCGGATTATGGCTACACCTTC